Below, one T cell receptor beta chain is given with its context. Amplification yielded TCR beta CDR3 regions, with RNA transcripts as the source. Primed by the HTBI set, a first-round RT-PCR was run on the TCR CDR3. TCRdb passed the multiplex PCR reads through MiXCR, listing each CDR3 protein once. Of under 550,000 distinct CDR3 sequences in the sample, just under 20% were seen once. The data derive from a study of T cells in Graves' hyperthyroidism and ophthalmopathy. CDR1 and CDR2 (germline): MNHEY, SVGAGI. This CDR3 is 14 amino acids long. V was pared by 2 bases and J by 9 bases, with 5 bases of the junction left unmatched.

Sample: blood. The TCR sequence derives from a man aged 35 to 55 with Graves' ophthalmopathy. The rearrangement uses TRBV6-5 and TRBJ2-1, with 9 bases matching TRBD2. The CDR3: CASSYRGRAAEQFF. CDR3 DNA sequence: TGTGCCAGCAGTTACCGCGGGAGGGCCGCTGAGCAGTTCTTC.